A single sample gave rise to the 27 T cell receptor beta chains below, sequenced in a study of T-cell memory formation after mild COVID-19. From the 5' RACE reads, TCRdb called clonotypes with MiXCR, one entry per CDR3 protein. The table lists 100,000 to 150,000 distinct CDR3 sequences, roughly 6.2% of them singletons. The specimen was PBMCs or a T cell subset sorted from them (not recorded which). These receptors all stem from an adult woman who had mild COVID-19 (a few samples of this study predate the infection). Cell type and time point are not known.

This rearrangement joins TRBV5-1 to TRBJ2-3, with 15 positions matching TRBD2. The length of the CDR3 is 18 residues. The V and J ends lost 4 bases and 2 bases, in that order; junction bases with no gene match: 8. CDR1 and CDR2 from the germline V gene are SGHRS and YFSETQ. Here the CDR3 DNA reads TGCGCCAGCAGCCAAGGACTAGCGGGGGGGCTGAACACAGATACGCAGTATTTT. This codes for CASSQGLAGGLNTDTQYF.

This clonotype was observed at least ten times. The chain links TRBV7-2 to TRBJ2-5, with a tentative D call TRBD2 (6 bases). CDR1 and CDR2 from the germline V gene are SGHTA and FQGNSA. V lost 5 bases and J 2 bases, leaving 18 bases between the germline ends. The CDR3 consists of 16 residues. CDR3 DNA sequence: TGTGCCAGCAGCACATCGACAATGGCGGGGCAAGAGACCCAGTACTTC. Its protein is CASSTSTMAGQETQYF. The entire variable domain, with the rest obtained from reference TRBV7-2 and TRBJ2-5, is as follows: GAGVSQSPSNKVTEKGKDVELRCDPISGHTALYWYRQSLGQGLEFLIYFQGNSAPDKSGLPSDRFSAERTGGSVSTLTIQRTQQEDSAVYLCASSTSTMAGQETQYFGPGTRLLVL.

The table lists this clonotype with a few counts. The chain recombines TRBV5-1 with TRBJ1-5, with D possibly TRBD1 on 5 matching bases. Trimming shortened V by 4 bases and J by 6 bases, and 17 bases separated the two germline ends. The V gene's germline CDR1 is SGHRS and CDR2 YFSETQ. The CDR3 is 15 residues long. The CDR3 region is CASSAEAGVGQPQHF. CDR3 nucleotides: TGCGCCAGCAGCGCAGAAGCGGGGGTGGGTCAGCCCCAGCATTTT.

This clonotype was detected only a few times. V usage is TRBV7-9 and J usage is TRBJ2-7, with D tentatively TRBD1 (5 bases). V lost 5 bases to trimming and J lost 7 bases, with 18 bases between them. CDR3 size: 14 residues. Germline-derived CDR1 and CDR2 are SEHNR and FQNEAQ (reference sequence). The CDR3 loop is CASSAIEGVWEQYF. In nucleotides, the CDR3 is TGTGCCAGCAGCGCTATTGAAGGGGTATGGGAGCAGTACTTC.

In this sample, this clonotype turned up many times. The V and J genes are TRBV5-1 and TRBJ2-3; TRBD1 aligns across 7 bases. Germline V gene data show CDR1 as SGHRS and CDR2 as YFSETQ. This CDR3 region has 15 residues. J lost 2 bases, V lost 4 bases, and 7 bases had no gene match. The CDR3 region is CASSTGTVITDTQYF. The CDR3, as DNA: TGCGCCAGCAGCACTGGGACAGTTATCACAGATACGCAGTATTTT.

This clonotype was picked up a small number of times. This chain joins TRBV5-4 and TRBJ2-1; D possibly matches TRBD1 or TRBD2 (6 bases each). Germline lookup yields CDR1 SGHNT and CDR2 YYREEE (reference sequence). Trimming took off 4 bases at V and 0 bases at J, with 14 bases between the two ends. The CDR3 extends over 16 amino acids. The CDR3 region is CASSTGAGASYNEQFF. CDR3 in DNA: TGTGCCAGCAGCACGGGGGCAGGGGCCTCCTACAATGAGCAGTTCTTC.

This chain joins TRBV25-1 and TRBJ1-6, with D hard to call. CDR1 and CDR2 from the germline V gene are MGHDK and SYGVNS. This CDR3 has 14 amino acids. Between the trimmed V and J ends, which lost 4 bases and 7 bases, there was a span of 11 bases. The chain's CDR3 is CASSGGRTNSPLHF. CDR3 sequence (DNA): TGTGCCAGCAGTGGAGGACGGACGAATTCACCCCTCCACTTT.

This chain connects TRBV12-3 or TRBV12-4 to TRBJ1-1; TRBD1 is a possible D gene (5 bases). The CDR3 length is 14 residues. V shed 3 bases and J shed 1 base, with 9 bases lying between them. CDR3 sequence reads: CASSLTETNTEAFF. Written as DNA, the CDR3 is TGTGCCAGCAGTTTGACAGAAACGAACACTGAAGCTTTCTTT.

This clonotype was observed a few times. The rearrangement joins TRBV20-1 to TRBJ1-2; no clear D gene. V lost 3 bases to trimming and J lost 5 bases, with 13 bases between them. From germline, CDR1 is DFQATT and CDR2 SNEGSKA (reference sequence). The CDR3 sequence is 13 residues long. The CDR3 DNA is TGCAGTGCTAGGGCTGGACCCCTTTATGGCTACACCTTC. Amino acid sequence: CSARAGPLYGYTF.

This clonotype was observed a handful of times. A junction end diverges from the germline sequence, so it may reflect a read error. The CDR3 region has the DNA TGCAGTGCTAGAAATACCGGGATCTCCGACGAGCAGTACTTC. This encodes CSARNTGISDEQYF. This chain joins TRBV20-1 and TRBJ2-7; a possible D gene is TRBD2 (5 bases). The CDR3 spans 14 residues. Germline CDR1 and CDR2: DFQATT and SNEGSKA (reference sequence).

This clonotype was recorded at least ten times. The CDR3: CSVVPGQGRGNTEAFF. The CDR3 bases are TGCAGCGTTGTCCCCGGACAGGGGCGAGGAAACACTGAAGCTTTCTTT. This sequence joins TRBV29-1 and TRBJ1-1; TRBD1 agrees at 9 bases. Germline lookup yields CDR1 SQVTM and CDR2 ANQGSEA. There are 16 residues in the CDR3. V was clipped by 4 bases and J by 2 bases; unmatched bases: 11.

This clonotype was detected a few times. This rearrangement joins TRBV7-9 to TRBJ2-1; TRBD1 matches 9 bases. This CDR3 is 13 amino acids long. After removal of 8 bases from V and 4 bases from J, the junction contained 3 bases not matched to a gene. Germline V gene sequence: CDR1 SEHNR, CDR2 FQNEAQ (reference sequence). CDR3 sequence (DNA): TGTGCCAGCTGGGACAGGGAATACAATGAGCAGTTCTTC. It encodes CASWDREYNEQFF.

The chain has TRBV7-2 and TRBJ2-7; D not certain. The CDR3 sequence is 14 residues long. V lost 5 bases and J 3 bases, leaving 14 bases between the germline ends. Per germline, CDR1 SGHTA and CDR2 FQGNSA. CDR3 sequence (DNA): TGTGCCAGCAGCCCAGTCTATGGGAACTACGAGCAGTACTTC. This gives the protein CASSPVYGNYEQYF.

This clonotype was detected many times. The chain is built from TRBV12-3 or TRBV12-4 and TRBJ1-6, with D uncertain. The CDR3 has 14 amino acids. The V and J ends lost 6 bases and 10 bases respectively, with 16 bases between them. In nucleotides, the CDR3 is TGTGCCAGCAGCCAGGACCCCGGGAGATCACCCCTCCACTTT. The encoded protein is CASSQDPGRSPLHF.

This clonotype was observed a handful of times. CDR3: CASSDGLLGEQYF. CDR3 nucleotide sequence: TGTGCCAGCAGTGATGGACTCCTCGGCGAGCAGTACTTC. The gene calls are TRBV2 and TRBJ2-7; the D gene is possibly TRBD2 (5 bases). V gave up 3 bases and J gave up 6 bases, with 12 bases separating them. The CDR3 consists of 13 residues. Germline-derived CDR1 and CDR2 are SNHLY and FYNNEI.

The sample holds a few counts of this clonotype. This chain's CDR3 is CASTIGPATDTQYF. DNA of the CDR3: TGTGCCAGCACCATCGGGCCCGCCACAGATACGCAGTATTTT. The V gene is TRBV21-1, the J gene TRBJ2-3; the table's D call, TRBD2, has no DNA check behind it. TRBV21-1 is described as a pseudogene. This CDR3 comprises 14 residues.

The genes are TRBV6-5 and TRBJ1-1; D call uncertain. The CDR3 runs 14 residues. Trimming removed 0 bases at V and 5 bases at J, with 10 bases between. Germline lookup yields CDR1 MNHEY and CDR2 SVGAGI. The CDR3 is CASSYSPVRTEAFF. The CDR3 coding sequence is TGTGCCAGCAGTTACTCGCCAGTGAGGACTGAAGCTTTCTTT.

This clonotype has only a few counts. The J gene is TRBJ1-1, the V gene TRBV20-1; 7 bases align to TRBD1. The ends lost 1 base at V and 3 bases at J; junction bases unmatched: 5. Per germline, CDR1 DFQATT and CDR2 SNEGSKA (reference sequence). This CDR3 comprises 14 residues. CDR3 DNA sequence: TGCAGTGCTAGAGCAGGGGGAAGGTACACTGAAGCTTTCTTT. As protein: CSARAGGRYTEAFF.

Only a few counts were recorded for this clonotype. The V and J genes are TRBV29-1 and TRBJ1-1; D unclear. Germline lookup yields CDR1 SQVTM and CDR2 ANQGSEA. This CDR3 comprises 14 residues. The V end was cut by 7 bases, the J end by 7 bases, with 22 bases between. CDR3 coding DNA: TGCAGCGCCTTACATCCAGGACCCCATCTTGAAGCTTTCTTT. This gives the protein CSALHPGPHLEAFF.

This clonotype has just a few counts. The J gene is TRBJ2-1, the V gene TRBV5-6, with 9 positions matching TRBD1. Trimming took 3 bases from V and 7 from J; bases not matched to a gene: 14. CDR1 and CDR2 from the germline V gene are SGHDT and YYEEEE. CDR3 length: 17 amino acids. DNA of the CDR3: TGTGCCAGCAGCTCCCCCAAGGACAGGGGAATAATAAATGAGCAGTTCTTC. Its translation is CASSSPKDRGIINEQFF.

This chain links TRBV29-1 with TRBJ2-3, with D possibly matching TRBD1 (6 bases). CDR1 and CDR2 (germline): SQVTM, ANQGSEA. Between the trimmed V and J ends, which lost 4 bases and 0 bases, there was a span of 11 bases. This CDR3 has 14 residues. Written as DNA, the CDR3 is TGCAGCGTTGTTGTGGGGGCTAGCACAGATACGCAGTATTTT. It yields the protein CSVVVGASTDTQYF.

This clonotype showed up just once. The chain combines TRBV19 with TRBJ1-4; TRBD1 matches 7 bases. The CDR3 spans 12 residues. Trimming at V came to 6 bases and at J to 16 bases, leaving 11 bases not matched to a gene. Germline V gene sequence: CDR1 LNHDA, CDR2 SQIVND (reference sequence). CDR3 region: CASSQGQGGWFF. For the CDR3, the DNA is TGTGCCAGTAGCCAGGGCCAAGGGGGCTGGTTTTTT.

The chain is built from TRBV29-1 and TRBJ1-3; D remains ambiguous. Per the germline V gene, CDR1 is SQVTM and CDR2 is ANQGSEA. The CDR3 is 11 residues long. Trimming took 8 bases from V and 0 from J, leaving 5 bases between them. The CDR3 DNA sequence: TGCAGCATCAACTCTGGAAACACCATATATTTT. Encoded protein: CSINSGNTIYF.

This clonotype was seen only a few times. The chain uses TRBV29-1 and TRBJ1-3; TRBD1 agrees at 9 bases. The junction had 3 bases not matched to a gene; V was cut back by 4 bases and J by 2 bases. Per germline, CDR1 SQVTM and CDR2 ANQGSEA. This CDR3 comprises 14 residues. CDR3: CSVVWTGAGNTIYF. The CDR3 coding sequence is TGCAGCGTTGTTTGGACAGGGGCTGGAAACACCATATATTTT.

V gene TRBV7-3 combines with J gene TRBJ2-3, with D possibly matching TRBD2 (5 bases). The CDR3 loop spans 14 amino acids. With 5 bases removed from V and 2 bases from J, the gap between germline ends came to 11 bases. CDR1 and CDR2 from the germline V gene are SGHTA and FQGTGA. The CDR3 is CASSPGETTDTQYF. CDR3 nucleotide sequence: TGTGCCAGCAGCCCCGGGGAAACCACAGATACGCAGTATTTT. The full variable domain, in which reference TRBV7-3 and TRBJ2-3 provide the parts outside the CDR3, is GAGVSQTPSNKVTEKGKYVELRCDPISGHTALYWYRQSLGQGPEFLIYFQGTGAADDSGLPNDRFFAVRPEGSVSTLKIQRTERGDSAVYLCASSPGETTDTQYFGPGTRLTVL.

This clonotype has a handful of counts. CDR3 amino acids: CATSSTTKSGELFF. CDR3 nucleotides: TGTGCCACCAGCTCGACGACCAAGAGCGGGGAGCTGTTTTTT. This chain joins TRBV24-1 and TRBJ2-2; D unclear. The germline V gene has CDR1 KGHDR and CDR2 SFDVKD. The V and J ends lost 7 bases and 7 bases respectively, with 15 bases between them. The CDR3 spans 14 residues.

The CDR3 spells CASSRDRGLTYEQYF. In nucleotides, the CDR3 is TGTGCCAGCAGCAGAGACAGGGGGCTAACCTACGAGCAGTACTTC. This chain uses TRBV7-6 with TRBJ2-7, with 10 bases identical to TRBD1. The V and J ends lost 5 bases and 2 bases, in that order; junction bases with no gene match: 6. The CDR3 consists of 15 residues. Per the germline V gene, CDR1 is SGHVS and CDR2 is FNYEAQ.